The TCR beta chain described here comes from a study of shared clonotypes between healthy human individuals (dated by TCRdb to the early 2020s). Regarding the complete study: The cohort included three men and a couple of women between 18 and 49 years of age. For each donor, CD4 naive and CD4 memory were each run on three plates, CD8 naive on two plates, and CD8 memory on one plate. To estimate repertoire size and how much clonotype sharing occurs between individuals, the study deeply sequenced the blood TCR repertoires of 5 or 6 healthy adults. To increase sequencing depth and limit assay-specific biases, different laboratories used diverse techniques to prepare libraries and sequence TCR repertoires. Per donor, leukapheresis produced somewhere between about 0.94 and 9.5 billion PBMCs.

What the authors observed across the whole study: Pairwise subsampling indicated that sequencing depth was expected to affect the degree of clonotype sharing among donors. Larger estimated clonotype richness was generally found for naive subsets than for memory subsets. Because the study included only a small number of donors, the genetic and exposure-history diversity represented was limited. Even with the large sequencing depth, rarefaction of the sorted-subset datasets indicated that sequencing was incomplete. Only blood was sampled, and tissue TCR repertoires likely differ from those in blood. Sharing across a few donors was observed for roughly 5% of naive CD4, over 3% of naive CD8, around 2.5% of memory CD4, and roughly 0.4% of memory CD8 clonotypes. Compared with non-shared clonotypes, the clonotypes found in all four sorted-subset donors had higher generation probabilities.

Using the deep immunoSEQ assay, TCR CDR3 regions were amplified from genomic DNA by multiplex PCR. For each cell subset, the extracted genomic DNA was distributed evenly across all wells of several immunoSEQ 96-well plates, and each plate served as one replicate. Each replicate PCR for sorted subsets received around 200 ng genomic DNA, equal to around 32,000 T cell genomes. The purified libraries were quantified using a Qubit 3.0 fluorometer, sized with a Bioanalyzer 2100, and then quantified again using the KAPA Library Quantification kit. A separate single-read 150-cycle Illumina NextSeq 550 flow cell was used to sequence each immunoSEQ 96-well plate. Per the source publication's procedure: The immunoSEQ output contained only junctional sequences without quality scores, so filtering could not match that applied to full-length reads. To assign V/J genes and CDR3, sequences were annotated using PyIR, a Python wrapper for IgBLAST v1.9, with IMGT germline references. Reads were removed for weak V/J assignments (E-value above 1e-6), missing CDR3, stop codons, out-of-frame junctions, or ambiguous translated residues. V3J clonotypes were defined by identical inferred V gene, J gene, and CDR3 amino acid sequence. Percentage overlap between repertoires was calculated by dividing the number of shared unique clonotypes by the size of the smaller repertoire. Richness of each repertoire was evaluated using RTK rarefaction, the Chao1 estimator, and Recon v2.1 estimates of unobserved clonotypes. For all TCRbeta clonotypes obtained by the gDNA method from a few donors, generation probabilities were computed with OLGA. In its TCRdb copy, this immuneACCESS table keeps in-frame sequences only and misses some clones. Where compared with another copy, unresolved V genes explain less than half of these, and the others have no known cause. Clone size and V and J calls were adopted from that table, with D and trimming inferred from the DNA. The sample data list 2.3 million or so clones, and 80% to 95% of these were observed just once. Around 0.4% of the sample is in the top ten clones.

For this clone: This receptor's antigen is unknown. The sample holds no much larger clone one base away, and base qualities are not on file. Different DNA sequences within this sample yield the same CDR3.

V is pruned by 4 bases and J by 3 bases, leaving 2 bases of the junction without a gene match. Taken from the germline V gene (reference sequence), the CDR1 and CDR2 loops are LNHNV and YYDKDF. The CDR3 measures 15 amino acids from cysteine to phenylalanine. The only DNA kept is the CDR3, 45 bases in frame from the first base. The donors were healthy, HIV-negative adults who had no recently reported acute infections or vaccinations. Every donor was a Caucasian adult living in Nashville, Tennessee, USA. CD4+ T cells were enriched through magnetic negative selection, after which naive cells were positively selected on CD45RA and the remaining negative fraction served as the memory subset. Blood was obtained by leukapheresis, after which PBMCs were separated by Ficoll-Histopaque density gradient centrifugation and cryopreserved in liquid nitrogen vapor phase. Analytical flow cytometry was used to check the purity and quantity of every magnetically sorted T cell population. From each sorted fraction, genomic DNA was isolated and quantified by UV absorbance on a Nanodrop 2000c.

This receptor was taken from a man aged 18 to 35 in good health. Some clones in this sample may be carry-over from other donors' samples. Sequencing was carried out using naive CD4+ T cells from PBMCs. This sample's cell subset or site label indicates: CD45RA+ positively selected. The rearranged segments are TRBV15 and TRBJ2-7, and 14 junctional nucleotides match TRBD2. The CDR3 loop reads CATSTGTSGSYEQYF. The nucleotides are TGTGCCACCAGCACTGGGACTAGCGGGAGCTACGAGCAGTACTTC.